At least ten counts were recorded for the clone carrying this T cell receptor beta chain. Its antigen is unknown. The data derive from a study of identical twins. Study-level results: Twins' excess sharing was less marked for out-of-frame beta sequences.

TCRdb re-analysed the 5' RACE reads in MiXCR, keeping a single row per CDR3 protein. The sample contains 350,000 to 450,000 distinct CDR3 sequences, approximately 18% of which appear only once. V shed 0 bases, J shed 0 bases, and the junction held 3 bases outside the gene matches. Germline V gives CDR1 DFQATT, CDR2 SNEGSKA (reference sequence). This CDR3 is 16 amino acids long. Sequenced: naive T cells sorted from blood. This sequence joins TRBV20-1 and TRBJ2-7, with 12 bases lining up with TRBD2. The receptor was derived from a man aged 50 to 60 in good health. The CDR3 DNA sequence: TGCAGTGCTAGAGATCTAGCGGGAGGGAGCTCCTACGAGCAGTACTTC. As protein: CSARDLAGGSSYEQYF.